These 30 T cell receptor beta chains were sequenced from one sample in a study of blood T cells in healthy people across ages. A second PCR, run for roughly 7 to 12 cycles, used a sample-barcoded 5' primer plus a J-beta primer mix. TCRdb used MiXCR to reprocess the 5' RACE reads, holding one entry per CDR3 protein. The table records about 650,000 distinct CDR3 sequences, 32% of them present only once. Sequenced: blood. Receptors were obtained from a woman aged 80 or older in good health.

As concerns this clonotype: This could be a read error, since a much larger clone is one nucleotide away. The J gene is TRBJ1-2, the V gene TRBV5-1; D not resolved. The germline V gene has CDR1 SGHRS and CDR2 YFSETQ. This CDR3 has 13 residues. CDR3 bases: TGCGCCAGCAGCGGTGAAGACGACTATGACTACACCTTC. Translation: CASSGEDDYDYTF. The variable domain in full, completed from reference TRBV5-1 and TRBJ1-2, reads KAGVTQTPRYLIKTRGQQVTLSCSPISGHRSVSWYQQTPGQGLQFLFEYFSETQRNKGNFPGRFSGRQFSNSRSEMNVSTLELGDSALYLCASSGEDDYDYTFGSGTRLTVV.

This chain joins TRBV20-1 and TRBJ1-2; tentative D call: TRBD1 (5 bases). Germline V gene data show CDR1 as DFQATT and CDR2 as SNEGSKA (reference sequence). V lost 0 bases and J 1 base, leaving 12 bases between the germline ends. The CDR3 covers 15 residues. As DNA, the CDR3 is TGCAGTGCTAGAGATCATCTACAGGTTAACTATGGCTACACCTTC. This gives the protein CSARDHLQVNYGYTF.

There are many counts of this clonotype. The genes are TRBV5-1 and TRBJ2-4; D tentatively fits TRBD1 or TRBD2 (5 bases each). The germline CDR1 and CDR2 sequences are SGHRS and YFSETQ. The CDR3 spans 15 residues. Trimming took 6 bases from V and 6 from J, leaving 19 bases between them. In nucleotides, the CDR3 is TGCGCCAGCACGCCGGGACCCCGGTCGGTAAACATTCAGTACTTC. Protein sequence: CASTPGPRSVNIQYF.

Details on this clonotype: A much larger clone lies a single base off, so this may be a read error. The rearrangement joins TRBV30 to TRBJ2-1; 10 bases align to TRBD1. V lost 8 bases to trimming and J lost 10 bases; unmatched junction nucleotides: 8. CDR1 and CDR2 from the germline V gene are GTSNPN and SVGIG (reference sequence). The CDR3 spans 12 residues. This CDR3 is CAAGTGVYEQFF. Here the CDR3 DNA reads TGTGCCGCCGGGACAGGGGTGTACGAGCAGTTCTTC.

This clonotype was seen more than once but under ten times. This may be a read error, as it is one base from a much larger clone. V usage is TRBV9 and J usage is TRBJ2-7, with 7 positions matching TRBD1. The germline V gene encodes CDR1 SGDLS and CDR2 YYNGEE. Trimming at V came to 4 bases and at J to 3 bases, leaving 7 bases not matched to a gene. This CDR3 comprises 14 residues. This chain's CDR3 is CASSLRDSCYEQYF. The CDR3 DNA reads as TGTGCCAGCAGCCTCCGGGACAGTTGCTACGAGCAGTACTTC.

The chain joins TRBV20-1 to TRBJ2-7; D not resolved. Germline V lookup: CDR1 DFQATT, CDR2 SNEGSKA (reference sequence). V lost 0 bases and J lost 2, with 8 bases in between. The CDR3 is 13 residues long. CDR3 sequence reads: CSARDPATYEQYF. The CDR3 coding sequence is TGCAGTGCTAGAGATCCGGCCACCTACGAGCAGTACTTC.

This clonotype was detected ten times or more. J is TRBJ1-5 and V is TRBV7-8; D might be TRBD1 (6 bases). The germline CDR1 and CDR2 sequences are SGHVS and FQNEAQ. V dropped 5 bases and J dropped 0 bases, with 17 bases sitting between them. The CDR3 extends over 17 amino acids. CDR3 DNA sequence: TGTGCCAGCAGCCCGTCAGGGGACCCCTATAGCAATCAGCCCCAGCATTTT. This codes for CASSPSGDPYSNQPQHF.

The rearrangement links TRBV9 to TRBJ1-1; 7 nucleotides match TRBD1. The germline V gene encodes CDR1 SGDLS and CDR2 YYNGEE. This CDR3 has 15 amino acids. The junction had 9 bases not matched to a gene; V was cut back by 3 bases and J by 4 bases. The CDR3 sequence is CASSEGTAISTEAFF. The CDR3 region has the DNA TGTGCCAGCAGCGAGGGGACAGCGATAAGCACTGAAGCTTTCTTT. Filled out from reference TRBV9 and TRBJ1-1, the complete variable domain reads DSGVTQTPKHLITATGQRVTLRCSPRSGDLSVYWYQQSLDQGLQFLIQYYNGEERAKGNILERFSAQQFPDLHSELNLSSLELGDSALYFCASSEGTAISTEAFFGQGTRLTVV.

This clonotype has just a few counts. The chain uses TRBV7-2 and TRBJ1-2; TRBD1 matches at 8 bases. Germline values: CDR1 SGHTA, CDR2 FQGNSA. This CDR3 has 15 amino acids. Trimming took 5 bases from V and 5 from J; bases not matched to a gene: 10. CDR3 DNA sequence: TGTGCCAGCAGCCGGGGACAGGTCTCCGGGTATGGCTACACCTTC. Translation gives CASSRGQVSGYGYTF.

This clonotype was observed many times. This chain connects TRBV7-3 to TRBJ2-3, with D possibly matching TRBD2 (5 bases). Germline V lookup: CDR1 SGHTA, CDR2 FQGTGA. Trimming took off 4 bases at V and 1 base at J, with 15 bases between the two ends. The CDR3 has 16 residues. The CDR3 DNA sequence: TGTGCCAGCAGCTACGGGCCCAAAGCGGGCACAGATACGCAGTATTTT. This sequence encodes CASSYGPKAGTDTQYF.

At least ten counts were recorded for this clonotype. V usage is TRBV5-1 and J usage is TRBJ1-2, with D possibly being TRBD1 (6 bases). CDR1 SGHRS and CDR2 YFSETQ come from the germline V gene. Trimming left V 3 bases short and J 7 bases short, with 16 bases between. The CDR3 sequence is 14 residues long. The CDR3 DNA reads TGCGCCAGCAGCTCATCGGGGGCCGGGGGTGGCTACACCTTC. It yields the protein CASSSSGAGGGYTF. The whole variable domain, filled in from reference TRBV5-1 and TRBJ1-2, reads KAGVTQTPRYLIKTRGQQVTLSCSPISGHRSVSWYQQTPGQGLQFLFEYFSETQRNKGNFPGRFSGRQFSNSRSEMNVSTLELGDSALYLCASSSSGAGGGYTFGSGTRLTVV.

The sample holds a few counts of this clonotype. V gene TRBV7-9 combines with J gene TRBJ1-1; D may be TRBD1 (5 bases). The V gene lost 8 bases and the J gene lost 8 bases, with 15 bases spanning the gap. Germline assignment: CDR1 SEHNR and CDR2 FQNEAQ (reference sequence). CDR3 size: 12 residues. The CDR3 reads CASALGGVEAFF. DNA of the CDR3: TGTGCCAGCGCCCTAGGAGGGGTCGAAGCTTTCTTT.

About this clonotype itself: A junction end diverges from the germline sequence, so it may reflect a read error. The chain recombines TRBV12-3 or TRBV12-4 with TRBJ2-3; D ambiguous. The CDR3 is made up of 14 amino acids. The CDR3 nucleotides read TGTGCCAGCAGTTTAAGAATACGCACAGATATGCAGTATTTT. Translating it yields CASSLRIRTDMQYF.

This clonotype came up many times. A junction boundary mismatches the germline segment, possibly from a read error. The V call is TRBV12-3 or TRBV12-4, the J call TRBJ2-7; D may be TRBD1 or TRBD2 (5 bases each). CDR3 length equals 12 residues. The CDR3 spells CGPGPSSYEQYF. CDR3 coding DNA: TGCGGCCCGGGACCCAGCTCCTACGAGCAGTACTTC.

In this sample, this clonotype turned up a few times. The chain uses TRBV6-1 and TRBJ2-5; D gene ambiguous. The germline V gene encodes CDR1 MNHNS and CDR2 SASEGT. V lost 1 base and J 4 bases, leaving 10 bases between the germline ends. The CDR3 length is 14 residues. The CDR3 spells CASSEVIGVETQYF. DNA of the CDR3: TGTGCCAGCAGTGAAGTGATTGGGGTAGAGACCCAGTACTTC.

This clonotype was counted only a few times. A much larger clone differs by one base, so this may be a read error. This chain links TRBV4-3 with TRBJ2-3, with 16 bases that match TRBD2. CDR3 size: 23 residues. Germline CDR1 is LGHNA and CDR2 is YSLEER. Written as DNA, the CDR3 is TGCGCCAGCAGCCACCACCAACCGGGACTAGCGGGGGGGCGGTTCCCCGTTGCAGATGCGCAGTATTTT. Amino acid sequence: CASSHHQPGLAGGRFPVADAQYF.

This clonotype came up many times. The gene calls are TRBV6-2 or TRBV6-3 and TRBJ2-1, with 10 bases fitting TRBD2. Looked up from germline, CDR1 is MNHEY and CDR2 is SVGEGT. The length of the CDR3 is 16 residues. J lost 7 bases, V lost 6 bases, and 12 bases had no gene match. DNA of the CDR3: TGTGCCAGCAGCCCCCTCCAGCGGGGGGGAGGGAATGAGCAGTTCTTC. It is translated as CASSPLQRGGGNEQFF.

The CDR3 is CASSLQGAGTQYF. CDR3 in DNA: TGCGCCAGCAGCTTACAGGGGGCAGGTACGCAGTATTTT. The chain couples TRBV5-1 to TRBJ2-3, with 9 bases matching TRBD1. In germline, CDR1 is SGHRS, CDR2 YFSETQ. The trim removed 2 bases at V and 8 bases at J, leaving 3 bases unmatched. This CDR3 has 13 residues.

This clonotype was counted at least ten times. The V gene is TRBV6-5, the J gene TRBJ2-1; D gene ambiguous. V shed 7 bases and J shed 10 bases, with 14 bases lying between them. The CDR3 consists of 12 residues. Per germline, CDR1 MNHEY and CDR2 SVGAGI. CDR3 nucleotide sequence: TGTGCCAGCAACCGACCCACTCGGGAGCAGTTCTTC. Encoded protein: CASNRPTREQFF.

The CDR3, as DNA: TGCGCCAGCAGCCAGGCACACTGGAGTGCCTACGAGCAGTACTTC. Protein product: CASSQAHWSAYEQYF. The V call is TRBV4-1, the J call TRBJ2-4; no clear D. The end of the DNA aligns better with TRBJ2-7, so the J call may be wrong. CDR1 is MGHRA and CDR2 is YSYEKL in the germline V gene. This CDR3 comprises 15 residues.

To note about this clonotype: With a much larger clone just one base away, this may be a read error. The V call is TRBV20-1, the J call TRBJ2-1; the D is unclear. V lost 3 bases to trimming and J lost 0 bases, with 12 bases between them. This CDR3 has 15 amino acids. Per germline, CDR1 DFQATT and CDR2 SNEGSKA (reference sequence). DNA of the CDR3: TGCAGTGCTAGTCAGCCGGAAAGCTCCTACAATGAGCAGTTCTTC. This sequence encodes CSASQPESSYNEQFF.

This clonotype was counted many times. V and J are TRBV3-1 and TRBJ2-7; D uncertain. Trimming removed 1 base at V and 5 bases at J, with 12 bases between. CDR3 size: 14 residues. The V gene's germline CDR1 is LGHDT and CDR2 YNNKEL (reference sequence). The CDR3 region is CASSQANMRNEQYF. The CDR3 DNA reads TGTGCCAGCAGCCAAGCCAACATGAGAAACGAGCAGTACTTC.

In its sample, this clonotype was seen many times. V is TRBV5-1 and J is TRBJ1-1; no clear D gene. The germline V gene has CDR1 SGHRS and CDR2 YFSETQ. This CDR3 has 15 amino acids. The germline V and J ends were trimmed by 4 bases and 1 base, with 14 bases remaining between them. In DNA, the CDR3 is TGCGCCAGCAGCGAACGGGTCTCCAAGAACACTGAAGCTTTCTTT. This translates into CASSERVSKNTEAFF.

The table lists this clonotype with many counts. The CDR3 loop is CASRNRQNSYEQYF. The CDR3 DNA follows: TGTGCCAGCAGGAACCGACAGAACTCCTACGAGCAGTACTTC. The chain combines TRBV7-2 with TRBJ2-7, with a tentative D call TRBD1 (5 bases). V was cut by 6 bases and J by 0 bases, with 12 bases left in between. The CDR3 runs to 14 residues. The germline gives CDR1 SGHTA, CDR2 FQGNSA.

The chain combines TRBV12-3 or TRBV12-4 with TRBJ1-5; the match to TRBD1 covers 9 bases. V shed 7 bases, J shed 6 bases, and the junction held 10 bases outside the gene matches. CDR3 length: 15 amino acids. The CDR3 nucleotides are TGTGCCAGCACCATGGGACAGGGTCGTGGTCAGCCCCAGCATTTT. It yields the protein CASTMGQGRGQPQHF.

The J gene is TRBJ2-1, the V gene TRBV3-1, with 8 bases aligning to TRBD2. The CDR3 spans 15 residues. V was pared by 4 bases and J by 7 bases, with 9 bases of the junction left unmatched. Per the germline V gene, CDR1 is LGHDT and CDR2 is YNNKEL (reference sequence). DNA of the CDR3: TGTGCCAGCAGCCCGGCGGGGGGAACGAGGAATGAGCAGTTCTTC. Residues: CASSPAGGTRNEQFF.

This clonotype has more than one count but fewer than ten. The CDR3 DNA sequence: TGTGCCAGTAGTACGGACAGGGGGCAAGCTGGCTACACCTTC. The encoded protein is CASSTDRGQAGYTF. This sequence joins TRBV19 and TRBJ1-2, with 11 bases lining up with TRBD1. With 4 bases clipped from V and 7 bases from J, the junction kept 5 bases outside the gene matches. There are 14 residues in the CDR3. Per the germline V gene, CDR1 is LNHDA and CDR2 is SQIVND (reference sequence).

V is TRBV20-1 and J is TRBJ2-3; 13 bases map to TRBD2. The CDR3 is 16 residues long. With V trimmed by 5 bases and J by 6 bases, 11 bases remained unmatched. The V gene's germline CDR1 is DFQATT and CDR2 SNEGSKA (reference sequence). CDR3 in amino acids: CSASRTSGGPADTQYF. CDR3 sequence (DNA): TGCAGTGCTTCTCGGACTAGCGGGGGACCGGCGGATACGCAGTATTTT.

The V call is TRBV20-1, the J call TRBJ1-2, with 7 bases aligning to TRBD1. Looked up from germline, CDR1 is DFQATT and CDR2 is SNEGSKA (reference sequence). The junction had 5 bases not matched to a gene; V was cut back by 1 base and J by 3 bases. This CDR3 region has 14 residues. The CDR3 region is CSARGTDRDYGYTF. CDR3 DNA sequence: TGCAGTGCTAGAGGGACCGACAGGGACTATGGCTACACCTTC.

V usage is TRBV5-5 and J usage is TRBJ2-1; D uncertain. The germline gives CDR1 SGHKS, CDR2 YYEKEE (reference sequence). CDR3 length: 13 residues. Between the trimmed V and J ends, which lost 0 bases and 7 bases, there was a span of 8 bases. The CDR3 loop reads CASSLEGWNEQFF. The CDR3 coding sequence is TGTGCCAGCAGCTTGGAAGGGTGGAATGAGCAGTTCTTC. The entire variable domain, with the rest obtained from reference TRBV5-5 and TRBJ2-1, is as follows: DAGVTQSPTHLIKTRGQQVTLRCSPISGHKSVSWYQQVLGQGPQFIFQYYEKEERGRGNFPDRFSARQFPNYSSELNVNALLLGDSALYLCASSLEGWNEQFFGPGTRLTVL.